This TCR beta chain was sequenced in a study of somatic mutations in cytotoxic T cells in rheumatoid arthritis. Study-level results: A slight TRBV07 underrepresentation in rheumatoid arthritis patients was reported without multiple-comparison adjustment. CD8+ clonality rose with age in rheumatoid arthritis patients, not healthy controls.

Positively selected by magnetic beads, CD4+ and CD8+ cells were purity-checked by flow cytometry. Profiled with immunoSEQ multiplex PCR; TCRdb holds only in-frame clones, not every one. The sample carries 18,000 or so clones, approximately 80% recorded once. About this clone: Antigen specificity is unknown.

Germline V gene sequence: CDR1 MNHEY, CDR2 SMNVEV (reference sequence). V lost 5 bases and J 6 bases, leaving 11 bases between the germline ends. The CDR3 sequence is 12 residues long. The sequenced sample was CD8+ T cells sorted from blood. The TCR originated in an adult with rheumatoid arthritis. The chain uses TRBV27 and TRBJ2-7; no reliable D call. CDR3 protein: CASSHDLIEQYF. DNA for the CDR3: TGTGCCAGCAGTCACGACCTAATCGAGCAGTACTTC.